This TCR beta chain is drawn from a study of human T cells and chemical hapten exposure. Study-level points and caveats: Significantly greater numbers of large CDR3 similarity clusters came from expanded TCRs than from controls. Every donor had alopecia, and their immune response may therefore differ from healthy people's.

Time point of the sample: patch test 1, 2 weeks after DPC sensitization. Sample treatment: therapeutic diphenylcyclopropenone sensitization with weekly scalp DPC. Each donor was an alopecia patient between 18 and 70 years of age who qualified for DPC. Separate cDNA molecules received unique molecular identifiers, which the library attached to them. TCRdb called the RACE reads again in MiXCR, with one record for every CDR3 protein. The sample yields about 82,000 distinct CDR3 sequences, over 8.5% seen once. Regarding this clonotype: Its antigen is as yet unknown.

Germline lookup yields CDR1 MNHEY and CDR2 SMNVEV (reference sequence). This CDR3 is built from 15 residues. V shed 7 bases, J shed 3 bases, and the junction held 10 bases outside the gene matches. This TCR was sampled from a woman in her fifties or sixties with alopecia areata. Some clones in this sample may be carry-over from other donors' samples. The sample consisted of whole blood, taken in connection with sensitization to the hapten diphenylcyclopropenone (DPC). The V and J genes are TRBV27 and TRBJ1-1; the match to TRBD1 covers 8 bases. In nucleotides, the CDR3 is TGTGCCAGCAAGTTACGACAGGGGTCCCACACTGAAGCTTTCTTT. It translates to CASKLRQGSHTEAFF.